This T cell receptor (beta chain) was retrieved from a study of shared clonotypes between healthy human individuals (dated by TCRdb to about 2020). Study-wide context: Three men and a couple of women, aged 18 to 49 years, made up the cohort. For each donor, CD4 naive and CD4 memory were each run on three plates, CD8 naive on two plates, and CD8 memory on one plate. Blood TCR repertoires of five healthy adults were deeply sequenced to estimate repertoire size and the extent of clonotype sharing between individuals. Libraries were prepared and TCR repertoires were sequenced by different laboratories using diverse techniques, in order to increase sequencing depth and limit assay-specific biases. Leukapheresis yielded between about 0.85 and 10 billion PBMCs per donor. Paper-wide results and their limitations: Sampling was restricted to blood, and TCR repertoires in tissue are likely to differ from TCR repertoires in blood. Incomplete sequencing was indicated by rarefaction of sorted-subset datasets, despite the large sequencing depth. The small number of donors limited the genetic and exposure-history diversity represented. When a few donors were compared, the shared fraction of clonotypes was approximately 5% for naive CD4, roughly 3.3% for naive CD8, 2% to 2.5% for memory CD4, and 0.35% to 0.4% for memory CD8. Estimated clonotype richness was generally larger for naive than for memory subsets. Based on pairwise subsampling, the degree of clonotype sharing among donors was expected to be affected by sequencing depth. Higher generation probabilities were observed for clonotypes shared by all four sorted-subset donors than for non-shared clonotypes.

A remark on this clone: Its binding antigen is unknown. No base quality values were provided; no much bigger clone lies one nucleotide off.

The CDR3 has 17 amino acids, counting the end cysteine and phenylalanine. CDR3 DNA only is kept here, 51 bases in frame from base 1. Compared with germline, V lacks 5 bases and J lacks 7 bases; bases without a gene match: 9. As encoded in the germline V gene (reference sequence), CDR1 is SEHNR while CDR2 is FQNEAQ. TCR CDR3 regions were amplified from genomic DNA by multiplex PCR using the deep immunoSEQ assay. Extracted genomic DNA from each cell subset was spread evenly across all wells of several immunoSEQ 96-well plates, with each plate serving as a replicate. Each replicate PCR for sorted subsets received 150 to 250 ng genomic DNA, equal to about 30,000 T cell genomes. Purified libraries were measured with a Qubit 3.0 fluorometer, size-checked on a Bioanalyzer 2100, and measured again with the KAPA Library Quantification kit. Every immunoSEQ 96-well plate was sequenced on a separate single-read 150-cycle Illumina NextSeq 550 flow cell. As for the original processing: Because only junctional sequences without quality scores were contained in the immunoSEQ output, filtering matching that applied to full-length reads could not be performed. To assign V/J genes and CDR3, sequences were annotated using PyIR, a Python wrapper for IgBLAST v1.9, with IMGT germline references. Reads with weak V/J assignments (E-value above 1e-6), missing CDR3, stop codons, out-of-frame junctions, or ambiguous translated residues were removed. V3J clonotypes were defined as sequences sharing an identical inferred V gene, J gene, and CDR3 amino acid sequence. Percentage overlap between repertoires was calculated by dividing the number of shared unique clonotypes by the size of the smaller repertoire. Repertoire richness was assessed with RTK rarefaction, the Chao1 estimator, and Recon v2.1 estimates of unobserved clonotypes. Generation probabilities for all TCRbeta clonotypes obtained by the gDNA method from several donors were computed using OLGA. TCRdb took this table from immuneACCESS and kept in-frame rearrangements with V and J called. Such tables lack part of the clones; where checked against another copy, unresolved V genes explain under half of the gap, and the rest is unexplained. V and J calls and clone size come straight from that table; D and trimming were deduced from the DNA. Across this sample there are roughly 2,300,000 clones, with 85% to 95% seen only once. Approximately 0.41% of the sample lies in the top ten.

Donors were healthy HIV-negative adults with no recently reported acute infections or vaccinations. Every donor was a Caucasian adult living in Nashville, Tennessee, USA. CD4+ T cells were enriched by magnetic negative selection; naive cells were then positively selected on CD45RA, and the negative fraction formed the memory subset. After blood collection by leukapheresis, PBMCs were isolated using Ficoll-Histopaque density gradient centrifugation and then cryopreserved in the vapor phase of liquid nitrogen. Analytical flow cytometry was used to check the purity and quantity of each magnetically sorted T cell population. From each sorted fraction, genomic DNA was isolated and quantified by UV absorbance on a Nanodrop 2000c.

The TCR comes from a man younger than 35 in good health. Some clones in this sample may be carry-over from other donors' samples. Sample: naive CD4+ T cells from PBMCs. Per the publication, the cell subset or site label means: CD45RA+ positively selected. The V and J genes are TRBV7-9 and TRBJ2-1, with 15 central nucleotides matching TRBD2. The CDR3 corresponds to CASSRTSGRGGGNEQFF. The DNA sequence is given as TGTGCCAGCAGCCGGACTAGCGGGAGGGGAGGGGGGAATGAGCAGTTCTTC.